The 20 T cell receptor beta chains reported below all come from one sample, sequenced in a study of blood T cell repertoires in COVID-19. Repertoires were generated with immunoSEQ multiplex PCR, while TCRdb's copy carries only in-frame clones and drops some. The table lists roughly 87,000 clones, over 80% of them singletons. The specimen was peripheral blood. Every receptor here comes from a woman between 65 and 79 years old with acute or convalescent COVID-19.

V is TRBV3-1 (or the pseudogene TRBV3-2) and J is TRBJ1-3; 11 bases map to TRBD1. Germline V lookup: CDR1 LGHDT, CDR2 YNNKEL (reference sequence). This CDR3 has 20 amino acids. The trim removed 1 base at V and 0 bases at J, leaving 11 bases unmatched. In DNA form, the CDR3 reads TGTGCCAGCAGCCAAGCATACGGTTTGGGGACAGGGGGCTCTGGAAACACCATATATTTT. Its translation: CASSQAYGLGTGGSGNTIYF.

The chain has TRBV2 and TRBJ2-1; D is unresolved. In germline, CDR1 is SNHLY, CDR2 FYNNEI. V dropped 6 bases and J dropped 6 bases, with 12 bases sitting between them. CDR3 length: 13 residues. The CDR3 protein is CASRVRHSNEQFF. The CDR3 bases are TGTGCCAGCAGAGTTCGTCATAGCAATGAGCAGTTCTTC.

The chain is built from TRBV28 and TRBJ2-4; TRBD1 matches 7 bases. CDR1 is MDHEN, CDR2 SYDVKM, per germline. The CDR3 has 14 amino acids. V lost 6 bases and J lost 7; bases outside the gene matches: 9. The CDR3 DNA reads as TGTGCCAGCAGGAGACAGGGTTCGGTTAACATTCAGTACTTC. Protein: CASRRQGSVNIQYF.

This CDR3 reads CAITHGPTGELFF. Written as DNA, the CDR3 is TGTGCCATCACCCATGGCCCTACCGGGGAGCTGTTTTTT. V is TRBV10-3 and J is TRBJ2-2, with unresolved D. The CDR3 sequence is 13 residues long. Germline V CDR1 and CDR2: ENHRY, SYGVKD. V was clipped by 7 bases and J by 5 bases, with 11 bases between them.

This chain links TRBV2 with TRBJ2-1; the match to TRBD2 covers 7 bases. CDR1 and CDR2 from the germline V gene are SNHLY and FYNNEI. This CDR3 is 15 amino acids long. The V segment lost 5 bases and the J segment 3 bases; nucleotides outside the gene matches: 7. The CDR3 DNA reads TGTGCCAGCAGTCCTTTGGGCGGGGGCTACAATGAGCAGTTCTTC. As protein: CASSPLGGGYNEQFF.

This clone was detected once. V usage is TRBV10-1 and J usage is TRBJ2-7; D may be TRBD1 (6 bases). V lost 5 bases and J 7 bases, leaving 21 bases between the germline ends. The germline gives CDR1 WNHNN, CDR2 SYGVQD (reference sequence). This CDR3 contains 15 residues. The DNA of the CDR3 is TGCGCCAGCAGTTCGGAATACTCAGGGGTTGGAGAGCAGTACTTC. Translation: CASSSEYSGVGEQYF.

This clone was observed a few times. J is TRBJ1-1 and V is TRBV5-4, with TRBD1 identical over 7 bases. V lost 3 bases and J lost 2; bases outside the gene matches: 4. CDR1 and CDR2 from the germline V gene are SGHNT and YYREEE (reference sequence). The CDR3 runs 14 residues. The CDR3 sequence: CASSSGQVNTEAFF. In DNA, the CDR3 is TGTGCCAGCAGCTCCGGACAGGTTAACACTGAAGCTTTCTTT. The whole variable domain, filled in from reference TRBV5-4 and TRBJ1-1, reads ETGVTQSPTHLIKTRGQQVTLRCSSQSGHNTVSWYQQALGQGPQFIFQYYREEENGRGNFPPRFSGLQFPNYSSELNVNALELDDSALYLCASSSGQVNTEAFFGQGTRLTVV.

This clone has only a few counts. J is TRBJ1-4 and V is TRBV19; D remains ambiguous. Trimming pared 6 bases from V and 5 bases from J, leaving 10 bases between. From germline, CDR1 is LNHDA and CDR2 SQIVND (reference sequence). This CDR3 has 13 residues. CDR3 nucleotides: TGTGCCAGTAGCGACACTCGAAATGAAAAACTGTTTTTT. Residues: CASSDTRNEKLFF.

This clone was seen more than once but under ten times. V gene TRBV19 combines with J gene TRBJ2-1; 15 nucleotides match TRBD2. The germline CDR1 and CDR2 sequences are LNHDA and SQIVND (reference sequence). V lost 7 bases and J lost 2; bases outside the gene matches: 9. CDR3 length equals 18 residues. In DNA form, the CDR3 reads TGTGCCAGTAAACCGGGACTAGCGGGGGGATATACCTACAATGAGCAGTTCTTC. Translated, it gives CASKPGLAGGYTYNEQFF.

The chain combines TRBV11-2 with TRBJ1-1, with D unclear. The CDR3 has 14 amino acids. In germline, CDR1 is SGHAT, CDR2 FQNNGV. V was trimmed by 4 bases and J by 1 base, leaving 10 bases between them. The CDR3 sequence: CASSSPGGNTEAFF. The CDR3 DNA reads TGTGCCAGCAGCTCCCCTGGCGGGAACACTGAAGCTTTCTTT.

The genes are TRBV7-9 and TRBJ1-6; 8 nucleotides agree with TRBD1. The CDR3 runs 15 residues. CDR1 SEHNR and CDR2 FQNEAQ come from the germline V gene (reference sequence). J lost 9 bases, V lost 5 bases, and 9 bases had no gene match. The CDR3 loop is CASSMGDRSSSPLHF. The CDR3 DNA follows: TGTGCCAGCAGCATGGGGGACAGGAGTAGTTCACCCCTCCACTTT.

This rearrangement joins TRBV27 to TRBJ1-2, with D possibly matching TRBD1 (5 bases). CDR3 length: 13 amino acids. With 5 bases removed from V and 6 bases from J, the gap between germline ends came to 13 bases. Germline V gives CDR1 MNHEY, CDR2 SMNVEV (reference sequence). CDR3 loop: CASSLRESNGYTF. The CDR3 bases are TGTGCCAGCAGTCTCAGGGAATCGAATGGCTACACCTTC.

This clone was seen only once. The chain employs TRBV11-3 and TRBJ2-6, with unresolved D. The CDR3 runs to 13 residues. Per germline, CDR1 SGHNT and CDR2 YENEEA. Trimming removed 5 bases at V and 2 bases at J, with 4 bases between. The CDR3 loop reads CASSLPGANVLTF. For the CDR3, the DNA is TGTGCCAGCAGCCTTCCTGGGGCCAACGTCCTGACTTTC. The full variable domain, in which reference TRBV11-3 and TRBJ2-6 provide the parts outside the CDR3, is EAGVVQSPRYKIIEKKQPVAFWCNPISGHNTLYWYLQNLGQGPELLIRYENEEAVDDSQLPKDRFSAERLKGVDSTLKIQPAELGDSAVYLCASSLPGANVLTFGAGSRLTVL.

This rearrangement joins TRBV20-1 to TRBJ1-2; D possibly corresponds to TRBD1 (5 bases). The CDR3 contains 13 residues. Germline CDR1 and CDR2: DFQATT and SNEGSKA (reference sequence). V lost 3 bases to trimming and J lost 3 bases, with 11 bases between them. CDR3 region: CSASPGGDYGYTF. For the CDR3, the DNA is TGCAGTGCTAGTCCGGGGGGGGACTATGGCTACACCTTC.

V usage is TRBV28 and J usage is TRBJ1-6, with no clear D. This CDR3 has 12 residues. The germline V and J ends were trimmed by 2 bases and 8 bases, with 4 bases remaining between them. Germline V gene sequence: CDR1 MDHEN, CDR2 SYDVKM. This chain's CDR3 is CASSLIDSPLHF. The CDR3 nucleotides are TGTGCCAGCAGTTTAATCGATTCACCCCTCCACTTT. Together with reference TRBV28 and TRBJ1-6, the CDR3 gives the full variable domain: DVKVTQSSRYLVKRTGEKVFLECVQDMDHENMFWYRQDPGLGLRLIYFSYDVKMKEKGDIPEGYSVSREKKERFSLILESASTNQTSMYLCASSLIDSPLHFGNGTRLTVT.

The rearrangement links TRBV3-1 (or the pseudogene TRBV3-2) to TRBJ2-7; 7 bases are shared with TRBD1. Germline CDR1 LGHDT, CDR2 YNNKEL (reference sequence). This CDR3 has 14 residues. The V and J ends lost 3 bases and 3 bases, in that order; junction bases with no gene match: 5. CDR3: CASSQLGGGYEQYF. CDR3 in DNA: TGTGCCAGCAGCCAGCTAGGGGGCGGCTACGAGCAGTACTTC.

The V gene is TRBV11-2, the J gene TRBJ1-2; the D is unclear. Trimming took off 2 bases at V and 4 bases at J, with 8 bases between the two ends. Germline V lookup: CDR1 SGHAT, CDR2 FQNNGV. This CDR3 region has 13 residues. The CDR3 region has the DNA TGTGCCAGCAGCTTAAACCCGGGCTATGGCTACACCTTC. This translates into CASSLNPGYGYTF.

The chain is built from TRBV7-8 and TRBJ2-7, with TRBD2 as a possible D gene (6 bases). Trimming pared 5 bases from V and 0 bases from J, leaving 17 bases between. This CDR3 spans 16 amino acids. Germline values: CDR1 SGHVS, CDR2 FQNEAQ. The CDR3 DNA follows: TGTGCCAGCAGCAGAGGAGGCGGGGTAATCTCCTACGAGCAGTACTTC. Translation: CASSRGGGVISYEQYF.

The rearrangement joins TRBV28 to TRBJ1-2; 7 positions match TRBD1. Trimming at V came to 5 bases and at J to 3 bases, leaving 12 bases not matched to a gene. CDR1 is MDHEN, CDR2 SYDVKM, per germline. CDR3 length: 16 residues. The CDR3 region is CASSLPQGQSYYGYTF. In DNA form, the CDR3 reads TGTGCCAGCAGTCTACCACAGGGGCAATCGTACTATGGCTACACCTTC.

The chain joins TRBV16 to TRBJ1-5, with D perhaps TRBD1 (5 bases). CDR1 KGHSY and CDR2 FQNENV come from the germline V gene. CDR3 length equals 15 residues. The V gene lost 0 bases and the J gene lost 2 bases, with 8 bases spanning the gap. DNA for the CDR3: TGTGCCAGCAGCCAATCAGGGGTGGGCAATCAGCCCCAGCATTTT. This codes for CASSQSGVGNQPQHF.